The clone carrying this T cell receptor beta chain was recorded a few times. The antigen is unknown. The treatment: oral pan-JAK inhibitor, 5-10 mg twice daily. This record belongs to a study of CD8+ T cells in alopecia areata. Across the study: Percent of scalp involved defined treated patients' severity scores. Study-wide results and limits: Affected lesional scalp, above all in alopecia totalis/universalis, was more clonal than normal scalp. Whereas mice showed it more clearly, TCR sharing across patients was murkier, possibly because of HLA. It was observed that many expanded lesional clones persisted in scalp and blood during tofacitinib.

cDNA prepared by RNA extraction and subsequent reverse transcription served as the template for sequencing. Sequenced by immunoSEQ multiplex PCR; TCRdb stores in-frame clones only, minus some. The table shows roughly 180,000 clones, with roughly 46% occurring only once. The source of this sequence is a human donor with alopecia areata. The sample in question was CD8+ T cells sorted from blood, obtained between weeks 51 and 52, from a patient treated with tofacitinib.

For the CDR3, the DNA is TGTGCCAGCAGCCGGACTAGTGGGAAAGAGACCCAGTACTTC. Its translation is CASSRTSGKETQYF. The V call is TRBV7-8, the J call TRBJ2-5; 7 bases align to TRBD2. CDR1 and CDR2 (germline): SGHVS, FQNEAQ. CDR3 length equals 14 residues. J gave up 3 bases and V 5 bases, and 6 bases lay outside the gene matches.